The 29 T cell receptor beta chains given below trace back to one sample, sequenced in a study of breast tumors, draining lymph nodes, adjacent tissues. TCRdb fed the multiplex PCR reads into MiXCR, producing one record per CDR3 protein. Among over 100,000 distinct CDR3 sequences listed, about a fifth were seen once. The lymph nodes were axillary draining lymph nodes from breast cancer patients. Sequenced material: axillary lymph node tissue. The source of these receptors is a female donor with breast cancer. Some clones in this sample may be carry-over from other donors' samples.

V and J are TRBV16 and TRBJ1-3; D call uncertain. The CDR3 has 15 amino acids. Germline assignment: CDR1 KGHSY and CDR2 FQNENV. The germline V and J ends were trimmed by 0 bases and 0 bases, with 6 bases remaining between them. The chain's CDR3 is CASSQSGSSGNTIYF. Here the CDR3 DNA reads TGTGCCAGCAGCCAATCGGGAAGCTCTGGAAACACCATATATTTT.

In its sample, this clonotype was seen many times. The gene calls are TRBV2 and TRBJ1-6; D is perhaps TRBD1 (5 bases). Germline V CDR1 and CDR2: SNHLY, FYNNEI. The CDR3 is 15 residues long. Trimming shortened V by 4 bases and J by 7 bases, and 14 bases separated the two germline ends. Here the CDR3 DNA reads TGTGCCAGCAGTGCGACACAGGCGGGAAATTCACCCCTCCACTTT. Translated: CASSATQAGNSPLHF.

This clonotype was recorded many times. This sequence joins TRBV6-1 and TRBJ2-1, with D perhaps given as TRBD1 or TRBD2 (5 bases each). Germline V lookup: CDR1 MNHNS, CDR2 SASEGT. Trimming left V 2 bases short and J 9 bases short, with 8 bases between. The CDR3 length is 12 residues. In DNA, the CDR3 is TGTGCCAGCAGTGAATCGAGGGGTGAGCAGTTCTTC. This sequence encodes CASSESRGEQFF.

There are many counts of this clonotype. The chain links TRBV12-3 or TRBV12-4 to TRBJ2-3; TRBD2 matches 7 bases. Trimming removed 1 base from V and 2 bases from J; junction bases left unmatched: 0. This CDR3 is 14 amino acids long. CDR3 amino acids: CASSLERDTDTQYF. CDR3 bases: TGTGCCAGCAGTTTAGAGCGGGACACAGATACGCAGTATTTT.

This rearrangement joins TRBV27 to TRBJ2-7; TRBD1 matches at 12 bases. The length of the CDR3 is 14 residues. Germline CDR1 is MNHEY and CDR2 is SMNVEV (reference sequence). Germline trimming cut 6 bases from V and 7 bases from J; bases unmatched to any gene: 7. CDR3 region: CASSWDRGLKEQYF. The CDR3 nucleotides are TGTGCCAGCAGCTGGGACAGGGGGCTCAAGGAGCAGTACTTC.

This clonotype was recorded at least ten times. The CDR3 here is CASSHTSGRAQYEQYF. The CDR3, as DNA: TGTGCCAGCAGCCATACTAGCGGGAGGGCCCAATACGAGCAGTACTTC. The chain uses TRBV4-2 and TRBJ2-7; 13 bases line up with TRBD2. Germline loops: CDR1 LGHNA, CDR2 YNFKEQ. CDR3 length equals 16 residues. Trimming took 3 bases from V and 4 from J; bases not matched to a gene: 6.

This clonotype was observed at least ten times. The CDR3 coding sequence is TGCGCCACCCGGACAGTACAAGAGACCCAGTACTTC. It encodes CATRTVQETQYF. J is TRBJ2-5 and V is TRBV10-2; a possible D gene is TRBD1 (6 bases). V was pared by 10 bases and J by 2 bases, with 11 bases between. CDR1 is WSHSY, CDR2 SAAADI, per germline. This CDR3 has 12 amino acids.

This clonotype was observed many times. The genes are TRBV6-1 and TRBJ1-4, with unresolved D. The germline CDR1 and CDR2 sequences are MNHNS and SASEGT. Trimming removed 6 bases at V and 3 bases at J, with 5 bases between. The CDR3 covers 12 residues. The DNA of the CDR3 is TGTGCCAGCAGGGGTGCTAATGAAAAACTGTTTTTT. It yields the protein CASRGANEKLFF.

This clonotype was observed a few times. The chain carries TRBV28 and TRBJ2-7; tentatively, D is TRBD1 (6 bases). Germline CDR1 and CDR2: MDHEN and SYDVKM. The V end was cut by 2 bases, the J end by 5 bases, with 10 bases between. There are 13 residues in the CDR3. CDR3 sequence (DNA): TGTGCCAGCAGTTTACCCCACAGGGACGAGCAGTACTTC. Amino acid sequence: CASSLPHRDEQYF.

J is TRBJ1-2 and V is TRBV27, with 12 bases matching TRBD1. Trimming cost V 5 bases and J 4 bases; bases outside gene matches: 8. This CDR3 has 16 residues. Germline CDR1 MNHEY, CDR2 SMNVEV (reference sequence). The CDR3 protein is CASSPFGTGGVYGYTF. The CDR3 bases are TGTGCCAGCAGTCCATTTGGGACAGGGGGCGTCTATGGCTACACCTTC.

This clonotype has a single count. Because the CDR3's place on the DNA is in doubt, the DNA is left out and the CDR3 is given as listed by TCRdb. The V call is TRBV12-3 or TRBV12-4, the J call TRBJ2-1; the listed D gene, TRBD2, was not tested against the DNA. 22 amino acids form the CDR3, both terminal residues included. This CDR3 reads CASSFYICSARVLALGANEQFF.

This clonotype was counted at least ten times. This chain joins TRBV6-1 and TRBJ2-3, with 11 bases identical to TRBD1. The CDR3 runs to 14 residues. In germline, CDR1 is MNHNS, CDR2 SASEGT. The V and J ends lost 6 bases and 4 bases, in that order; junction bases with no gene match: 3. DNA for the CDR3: TGTGCCAGCAGCCGGGACAGGGGGGCAGATACGCAGTATTTT. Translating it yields CASSRDRGADTQYF.

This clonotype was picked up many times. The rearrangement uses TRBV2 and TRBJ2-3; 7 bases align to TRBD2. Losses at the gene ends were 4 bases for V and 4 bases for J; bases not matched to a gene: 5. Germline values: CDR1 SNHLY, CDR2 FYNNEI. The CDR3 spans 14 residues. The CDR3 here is CASSGVGGADTQYF. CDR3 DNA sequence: TGTGCCAGCAGTGGGGTGGGAGGGGCAGATACGCAGTATTTT.

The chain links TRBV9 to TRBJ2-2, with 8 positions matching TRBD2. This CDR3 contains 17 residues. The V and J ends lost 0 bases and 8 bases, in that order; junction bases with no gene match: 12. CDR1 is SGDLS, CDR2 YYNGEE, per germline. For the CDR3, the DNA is TGTGCCAGCAGCGTAGCGGTCAGCGGGAGTTGGCAGGGGGAGCTGTTTTTT. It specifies CASSVAVSGSWQGELFF.

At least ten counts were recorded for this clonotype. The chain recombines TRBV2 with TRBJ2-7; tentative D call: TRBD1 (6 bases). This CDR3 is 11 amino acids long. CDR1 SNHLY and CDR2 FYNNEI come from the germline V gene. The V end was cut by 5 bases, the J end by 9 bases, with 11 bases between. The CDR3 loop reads CASSIKGGQYF. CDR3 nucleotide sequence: TGTGCCAGCAGTATTAAAGGGGGGCAGTACTTC.

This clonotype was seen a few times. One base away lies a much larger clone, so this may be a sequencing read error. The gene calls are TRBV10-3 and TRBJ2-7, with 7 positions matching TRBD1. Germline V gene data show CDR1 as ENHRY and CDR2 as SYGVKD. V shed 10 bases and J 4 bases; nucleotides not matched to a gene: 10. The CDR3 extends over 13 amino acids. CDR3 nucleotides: TGTGCCACCGCGCAGGGGGTTGGGTACGAGCAGTACTTC. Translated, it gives CATAQGVGYEQYF.

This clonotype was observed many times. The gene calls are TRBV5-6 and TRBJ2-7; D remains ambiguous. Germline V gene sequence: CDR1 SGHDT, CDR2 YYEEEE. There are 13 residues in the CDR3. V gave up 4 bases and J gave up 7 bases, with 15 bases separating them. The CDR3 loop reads CASSILETEEQYF. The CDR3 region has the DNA TGTGCCAGCAGCATTCTAGAGACGGAAGAGCAGTACTTC.

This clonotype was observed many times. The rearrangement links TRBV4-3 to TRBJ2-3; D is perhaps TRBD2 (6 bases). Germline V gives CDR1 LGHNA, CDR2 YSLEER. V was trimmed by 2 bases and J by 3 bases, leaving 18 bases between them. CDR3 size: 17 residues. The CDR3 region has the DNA TGCGCCAGCAGCCAACTCCCCGGGACTCAACGGACAGATACGCAGTATTTT. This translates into CASSQLPGTQRTDTQYF.

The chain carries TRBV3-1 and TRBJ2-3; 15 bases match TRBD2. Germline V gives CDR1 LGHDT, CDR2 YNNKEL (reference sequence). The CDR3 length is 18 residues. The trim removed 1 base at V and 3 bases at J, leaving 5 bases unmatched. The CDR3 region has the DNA TGTGCCAGCAGCCAAGGTCTGGGACTAGCGGGAGGTACAGATACGCAGTATTTT. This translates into CASSQGLGLAGGTDTQYF.

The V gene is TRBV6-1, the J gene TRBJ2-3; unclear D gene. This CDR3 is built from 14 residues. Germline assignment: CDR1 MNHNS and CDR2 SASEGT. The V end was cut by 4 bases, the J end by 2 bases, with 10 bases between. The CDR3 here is CASSVVSPTDTQYF. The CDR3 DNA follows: TGTGCCAGCAGTGTCGTTTCCCCCACAGATACGCAGTATTTT.

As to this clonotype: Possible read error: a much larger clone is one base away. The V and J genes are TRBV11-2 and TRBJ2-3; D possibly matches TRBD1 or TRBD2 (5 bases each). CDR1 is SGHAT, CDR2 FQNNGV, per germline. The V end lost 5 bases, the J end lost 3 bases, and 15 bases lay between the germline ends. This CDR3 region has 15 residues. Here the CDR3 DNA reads TGTGCCAGCAGCCTGGGGGTACTAGAAACAGATACGCAGTATTTT. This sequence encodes CASSLGVLETDTQYF.

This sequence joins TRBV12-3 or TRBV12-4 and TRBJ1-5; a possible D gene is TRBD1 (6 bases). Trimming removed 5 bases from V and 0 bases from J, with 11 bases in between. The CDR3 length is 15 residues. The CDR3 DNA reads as TGTGCCAGCAGTCACGGGACAAATAGCAATCAGCCCCAGCATTTT. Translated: CASSHGTNSNQPQHF.

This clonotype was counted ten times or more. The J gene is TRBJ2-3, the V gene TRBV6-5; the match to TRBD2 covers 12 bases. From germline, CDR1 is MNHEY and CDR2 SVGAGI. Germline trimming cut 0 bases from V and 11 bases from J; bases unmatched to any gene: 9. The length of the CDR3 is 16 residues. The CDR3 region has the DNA TGTGCCAGCAGTTACTCGAGGGCTAGCGGGAGGGGTATGCAGTATTTT. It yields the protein CASSYSRASGRGMQYF.

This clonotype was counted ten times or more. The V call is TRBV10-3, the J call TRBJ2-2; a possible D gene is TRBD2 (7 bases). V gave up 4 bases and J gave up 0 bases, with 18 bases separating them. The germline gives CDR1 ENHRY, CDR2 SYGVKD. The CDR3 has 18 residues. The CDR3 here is CAISVSWRGTTNTGELFF. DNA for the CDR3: TGTGCCATCAGTGTATCCTGGAGGGGGACTACGAACACCGGGGAGCTGTTTTTT.

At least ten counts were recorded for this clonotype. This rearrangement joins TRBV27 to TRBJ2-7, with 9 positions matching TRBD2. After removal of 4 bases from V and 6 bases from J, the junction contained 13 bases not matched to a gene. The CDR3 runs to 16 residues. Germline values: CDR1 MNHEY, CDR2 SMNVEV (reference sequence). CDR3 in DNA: TGTGCCAGCAGTTCCTCCAAGACTAGCGGAATGGGCGAGCAGTACTTC. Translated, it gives CASSSSKTSGMGEQYF.

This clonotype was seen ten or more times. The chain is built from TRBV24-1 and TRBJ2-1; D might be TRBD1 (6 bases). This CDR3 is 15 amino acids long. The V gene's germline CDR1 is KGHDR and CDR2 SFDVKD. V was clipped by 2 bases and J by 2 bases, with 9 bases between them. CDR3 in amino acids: CATSDYGGPYNEQFF. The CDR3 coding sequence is TGTGCCACCAGTGATTATGGGGGCCCCTACAATGAGCAGTTCTTC.

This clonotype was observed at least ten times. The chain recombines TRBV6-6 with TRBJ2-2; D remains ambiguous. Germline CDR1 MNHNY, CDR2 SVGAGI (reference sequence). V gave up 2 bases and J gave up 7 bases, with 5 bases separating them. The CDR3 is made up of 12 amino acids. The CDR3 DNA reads TGTGCCAGCAGTTACGCGGTCGGGGAGCTGTTTTTT. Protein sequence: CASSYAVGELFF.

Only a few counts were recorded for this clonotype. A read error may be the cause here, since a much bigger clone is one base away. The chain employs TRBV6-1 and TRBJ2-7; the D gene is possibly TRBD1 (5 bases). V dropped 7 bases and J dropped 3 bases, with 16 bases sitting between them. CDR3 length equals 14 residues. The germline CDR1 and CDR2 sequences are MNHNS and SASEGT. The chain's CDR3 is CASIIGHSFYEQYF. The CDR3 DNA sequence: TGTGCCAGCATTATCGGACACTCCTTCTACGAGCAGTACTTC.

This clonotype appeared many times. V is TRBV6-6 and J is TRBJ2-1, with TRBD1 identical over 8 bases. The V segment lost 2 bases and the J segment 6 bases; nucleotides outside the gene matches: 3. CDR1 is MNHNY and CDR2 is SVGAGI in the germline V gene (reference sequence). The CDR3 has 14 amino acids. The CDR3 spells CASSYGQGGNEQFF. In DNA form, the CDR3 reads TGTGCCAGCAGTTACGGACAGGGAGGCAATGAGCAGTTCTTC.